The 14 T cell receptor beta chains below come from one sample, sequenced in a study of cytomegalovirus exposure and HLA in healthy donors. Primers for the PCR totalled 60 Vbeta and 13 Jbeta. Produced via immunoSEQ multiplex PCR; TCRdb's table is partial and in-frame only. The top ten clones hold around 7% of a sample with about 160,000 clones, approximately 84% of them seen once. Sequenced sample: PBMCs. These receptors came from a woman aged 40 to 50 in good health and CMV-seropositive.

The chain has TRBV19 and TRBJ2-7, with D maybe TRBD1 (5 bases). The CDR3 contains 14 residues. Germline loops: CDR1 LNHDA, CDR2 SQIVND (reference sequence). Trimming stripped 3 bases from V and 5 bases from J, with 14 bases between. CDR3: CASSIPGGRDEQYF. CDR3 nucleotide sequence: TGTGCCAGTAGTATCCCGGGTGGCAGGGACGAGCAGTACTTC.

This chain connects TRBV2 to TRBJ1-2; TRBD1 matches 7 bases. CDR3 length: 13 residues. Germline CDR1 reads SNHLY; CDR2 reads FYNNEI. The junction had 7 bases not matched to a gene; V was cut back by 8 bases and J by 4 bases. CDR3 sequence reads: CASQSDRTYGYTF. The CDR3 coding sequence is TGTGCCAGCCAGTCGGACAGGACCTATGGCTACACCTTC.

J is TRBJ2-1 and V is TRBV2, with 12 bases lining up with TRBD1. The CDR3 contains 14 residues. Trimming removed 6 bases from V and 10 bases from J; junction bases left unmatched: 7. Germline V gene lookup returns CDR1 SNHLY and CDR2 FYNNEI. CDR3 loop: CASSAGQGAREQFF. The DNA of the CDR3 is TGTGCCAGCAGCGCGGGACAGGGGGCTAGGGAGCAGTTCTTC.

V gene TRBV5-1 combines with J gene TRBJ2-7, with a tentative D call TRBD1 (6 bases). Germline lookup yields CDR1 SGHRS and CDR2 YFSETQ. V dropped 0 bases and J dropped 3 bases, with 19 bases sitting between them. This CDR3 is built from 17 residues. The CDR3: CASSLEPQGRGLYEQYF. DNA for the CDR3: TGCGCCAGCAGCTTGGAGCCACAGGGCCGAGGTCTCTACGAGCAGTACTTC.

Comments on this clone: Other DNA sequences in this sample translate to the same CDR3. The chain joins TRBV2 to TRBJ1-2; TRBD1 is a possible D gene (5 bases). This CDR3 is built from 12 residues. Trimming removed 6 bases from V and 5 bases from J, with 10 bases in between. CDR1 and CDR2 (germline): SNHLY, FYNNEI. In DNA form, the CDR3 reads TGTGCCAGCAGGGAGGGGAATTATGGCTACACCTTC. It yields the protein CASREGNYGYTF.

V usage is TRBV19 and J usage is TRBJ1-4; D is unclear. Trimming shortened V by 8 bases and J by 3 bases, and 7 bases separated the two germline ends. The CDR3 extends over 12 amino acids. Germline V gene data show CDR1 as LNHDA and CDR2 as SQIVND (reference sequence). In nucleotides, the CDR3 is TGTGCCAGTGGCTTTGCTAATGAAAAACTGTTTTTT. Protein: CASGFANEKLFF.

Written as DNA, the CDR3 is TGTGCCAGCAGAGGGAGACAGGGGGTTTTCGACGAGCAGTACTTC. Its translation: CASRGRQGVFDEQYF. The gene calls are TRBV28 and TRBJ2-7; 9 positions match TRBD1. Trimming at V came to 6 bases and at J to 5 bases, leaving 11 bases not matched to a gene. There are 15 residues in the CDR3. Germline CDR1 reads MDHEN; CDR2 reads SYDVKM.

This rearrangement joins TRBV4-1 to TRBJ1-3, with D maybe TRBD1 (6 bases). V lost 5 bases and J lost 2, with 19 bases in between. The germline gives CDR1 MGHRA, CDR2 YSYEKL. The length of the CDR3 is 17 residues. CDR3 amino acids: CASSVRGDWYAGNTIYF. The CDR3 nucleotides read TGCGCCAGCAGCGTCAGGGGAGATTGGTACGCTGGAAACACCATATATTTT.

J is TRBJ2-6 and V is TRBV19; the D gene is possibly TRBD1 (6 bases). The CDR3 sequence is 14 residues long. The V gene's germline CDR1 is LNHDA and CDR2 SQIVND (reference sequence). Between the trimmed V and J ends, which lost 7 bases and 0 bases, there was a span of 7 bases. CDR3 nucleotides: TGTGCCAGTAACAGGGACTCTGGGGCCAACGTCCTGACTTTC. Translating it yields CASNRDSGANVLTF.

V is TRBV29-1 and J is TRBJ2-7; D is possibly TRBD1 (5 bases). Germline-derived CDR1 and CDR2 are SQVTM and ANQGSEA. V was shortened by 4 bases and J by 0 bases, with 16 bases between the two germline ends. This CDR3 has 15 residues. CDR3 nucleotide sequence: TGCAGCGTTGGACGGCCGACAGTTAACTCCTACGAGCAGTACTTC. Translation gives CSVGRPTVNSYEQYF.

The chain joins TRBV6-5 to TRBJ2-7, with TRBD1 identical over 7 bases. Germline assignment: CDR1 MNHEY and CDR2 SVGAGI. Losses at the gene ends were 5 bases for V and 3 bases for J; bases not matched to a gene: 4. CDR3 length equals 13 residues. CDR3 sequence reads: CASSPGTVYEQYF. The CDR3 coding sequence is TGTGCCAGCAGTCCCGGGACAGTCTACGAGCAGTACTTC.

The chain carries TRBV10-3 and TRBJ1-1; maybe TRBD1 (6 bases). CDR1 and CDR2 (germline): ENHRY, SYGVKD. V was cut by 5 bases and J by 5 bases, with 15 bases left in between. The CDR3 consists of 14 residues. CDR3 sequence reads: CAISPAGDNTEAFF. CDR3 in DNA: TGTGCCATCAGTCCTGCAGGGGATAATACTGAAGCTTTCTTT.

This chain links TRBV4-3 with TRBJ2-3, with TRBD1 matching over 10 bases. The ends lost 4 bases at V and 6 bases at J; junction bases unmatched: 19. The CDR3 runs 19 residues. From germline, CDR1 is LGHNA and CDR2 YSLEER. The DNA for the CDR3 is TGCGCCAGCAGCCGAGAGACAGGGGGCGAATTTCAAGTAGTTGATACGCAGTATTTT. As protein: CASSRETGGEFQVVDTQYF.

This clone was counted between two and nine times. The chain joins TRBV25-1 to TRBJ2-1; 11 positions match TRBD2. Germline assignment: CDR1 MGHDK and CDR2 SYGVNS. The CDR3 has 15 amino acids. The trim removed 6 bases at V and 4 bases at J, leaving 5 bases unmatched. CDR3 nucleotides: TGTGCCAGCAGCGCCGGGACTAGCGGTTACAATGAGCAGTTCTTC. Translated, it gives CASSAGTSGYNEQFF.